These 7 T cell receptor beta chains were all obtained from the same sample, sequenced in a study of T cell responses to AZD1222 COVID-19 vaccine. Profiled with immunoSEQ multiplex PCR; TCRdb holds only in-frame clones, not every one. In the table there are roughly 150,000 clones, roughly 93% of which are singletons. The source was peripheral blood, collected 28 days after the second AZD1222 dose. Every receptor here comes from an adult who received the AZD1222 COVID-19 vaccine.

The rearrangement joins TRBV20-1 to TRBJ1-2; no firm D call. This CDR3 is built from 11 residues. Germline assignment: CDR1 DFQATT and CDR2 SNEGSKA (reference sequence). The V end was cut by 3 bases, the J end by 5 bases, with 7 bases between. CDR3 nucleotide sequence: TGCAGTGCTAGGGGTTTTTATGGCTACACCTTC. As protein: CSARGFYGYTF.

The chain recombines TRBV3-1 (or the pseudogene TRBV3-2) with TRBJ2-2; D is unclear. The V and J ends lost 7 bases and 4 bases respectively, with 13 bases between them. CDR3 size: 14 residues. CDR1 LGHDT and CDR2 YNNKEL come from the germline V gene (reference sequence). DNA of the CDR3: TGTGCCAGCAACTCGGACCCAGGCACCGGGGAGCTGTTTTTT. Its translation is CASNSDPGTGELFF.

V and J are TRBV19 and TRBJ1-1; unclear D gene. This CDR3 spans 15 amino acids. Trimming shortened V by 5 bases and J by 4 bases, and 17 bases separated the two germline ends. The germline gives CDR1 LNHDA, CDR2 SQIVND (reference sequence). DNA for the CDR3: TGTGCCAGTAGTGCAACCCCTACAGCCGGCACTGAAGCTTTCTTT. Residues: CASSATPTAGTEAFF.

The rearrangement uses TRBV19 and TRBJ1-3; no clear D gene. Germline CDR1 and CDR2: LNHDA and SQIVND (reference sequence). V gave up 5 bases and J gave up 0 bases, with 8 bases separating them. This CDR3 has 14 amino acids. The CDR3 DNA reads as TGTGCCAGTAGTCAAGGAGTCTCTGGAAACACCATATATTTT. Amino acid sequence: CASSQGVSGNTIYF. The whole variable domain, filled in from reference TRBV19 and TRBJ1-3, reads DGGITQSPKYLFRKEGQNVTLSCEQNLNHDAMYWYRQDPGQGLRLIYYSQIVNDFQKGDIAEGYSVSREKKESFPLTVTSAQKNPTAFYLCASSQGVSGNTIYFGEGSWLTVV.

The genes are TRBV29-1 and TRBJ1-1; the D gene is possibly TRBD1 (5 bases). Trimming removed 3 bases from V and 5 bases from J, with 16 bases in between. The CDR3 is made up of 14 amino acids. Germline loops: CDR1 SQVTM, CDR2 ANQGSEA. The CDR3 loop reads CSVEMGGGETEAFF. The CDR3 DNA sequence: TGCAGCGTTGAGATGGGGGGTGGAGAAACTGAAGCTTTCTTT. The variable domain in full, completed from reference TRBV29-1 and TRBJ1-1, reads SAVISQKPSRDICQRGTSLTIQCQVDSQVTMMFWYRQQPGQSLTLIATANQGSEATYESGFVIDKFPISRPNLTFSTLTVSNMSPEDSSIYLCSVEMGGGETEAFFGQGTRLTVV.

This chain uses TRBV2 with TRBJ1-4; 9 positions match TRBD1. Trimming at V came to 7 bases and at J to 6 bases, leaving 9 bases not matched to a gene. CDR1 is SNHLY and CDR2 is FYNNEI in the germline V gene. CDR3 length equals 15 residues. In DNA, the CDR3 is TGTGCCAGCACGAGGACAGGGGATCAAGATGAAAAACTGTTTTTT. Amino acid sequence: CASTRTGDQDEKLFF.

The chain is built from TRBV18 and TRBJ2-7, with D perhaps TRBD2 (6 bases). From germline, CDR1 is KGHSH and CDR2 LQKENI. With 0 bases removed from V and 5 bases from J, the gap between germline ends came to 11 bases. The CDR3 sequence is 14 residues long. CDR3: CASSPPGGFHEQYF. The CDR3 coding sequence is TGTGCCAGCTCACCACCGGGAGGCTTCCACGAGCAGTACTTC.